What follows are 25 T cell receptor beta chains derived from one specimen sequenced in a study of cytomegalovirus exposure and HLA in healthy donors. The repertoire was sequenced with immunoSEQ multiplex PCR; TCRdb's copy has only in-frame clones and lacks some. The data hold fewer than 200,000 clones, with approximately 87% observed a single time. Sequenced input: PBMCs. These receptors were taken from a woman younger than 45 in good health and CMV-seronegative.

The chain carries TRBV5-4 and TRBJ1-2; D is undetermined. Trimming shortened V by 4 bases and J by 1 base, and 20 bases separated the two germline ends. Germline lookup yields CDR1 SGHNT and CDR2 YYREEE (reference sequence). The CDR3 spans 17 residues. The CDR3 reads CASSPARGVSFNYGYTF. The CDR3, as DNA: TGTGCCAGCAGCCCCGCGCGGGGTGTTAGTTTTAACTATGGCTACACCTTC.

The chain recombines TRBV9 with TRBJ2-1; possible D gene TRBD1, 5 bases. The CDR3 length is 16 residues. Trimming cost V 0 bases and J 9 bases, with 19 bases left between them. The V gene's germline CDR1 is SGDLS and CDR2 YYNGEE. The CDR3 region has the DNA TGTGCCAGCAGCGTAGGTCCCGGAATAGGGGTGGGTGAGCAGTTCTTC. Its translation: CASSVGPGIGVGEQFF.

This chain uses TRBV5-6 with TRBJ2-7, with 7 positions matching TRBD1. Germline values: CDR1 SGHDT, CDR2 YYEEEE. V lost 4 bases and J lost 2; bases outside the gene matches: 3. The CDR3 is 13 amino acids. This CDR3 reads CASSGDRPYEQYF. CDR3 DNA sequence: TGTGCCAGCAGCGGGGACAGACCCTACGAGCAGTACTTC.

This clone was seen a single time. This chain's CDR3 is CASSLNTGEAFF. The CDR3 region has the DNA TGTGCCAGCAGTCTAAATACAGGGGAAGCTTTCTTT. The rearrangement joins TRBV6-5 to TRBJ1-1; D perhaps matches TRBD1 (6 bases). Trimming cost V 5 bases and J 8 bases, with 12 bases left between them. Germline CDR1 is MNHEY and CDR2 is SVGAGI. This CDR3 is 12 amino acids long.

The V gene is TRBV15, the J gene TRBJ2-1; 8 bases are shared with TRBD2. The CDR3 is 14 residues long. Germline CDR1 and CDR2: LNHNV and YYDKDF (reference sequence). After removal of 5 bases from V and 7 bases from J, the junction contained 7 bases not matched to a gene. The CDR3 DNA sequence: TGTGCCACCAGCGTTAGCGGGGCGTGGAATGAGCAGTTCTTC. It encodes CATSVSGAWNEQFF.

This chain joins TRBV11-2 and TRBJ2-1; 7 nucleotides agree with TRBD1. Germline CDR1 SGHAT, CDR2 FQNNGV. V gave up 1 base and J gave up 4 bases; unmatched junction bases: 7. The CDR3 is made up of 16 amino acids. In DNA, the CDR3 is TGTGCCAGCAGCTTAGGGGGACAGCGAGGTTACAATGAGCAGTTCTTC. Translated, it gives CASSLGGQRGYNEQFF.

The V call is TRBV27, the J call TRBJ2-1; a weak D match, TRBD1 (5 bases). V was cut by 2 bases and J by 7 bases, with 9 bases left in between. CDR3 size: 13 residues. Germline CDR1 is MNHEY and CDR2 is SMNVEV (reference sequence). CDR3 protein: CASSLQGRNEQFF. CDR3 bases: TGTGCCAGCAGTTTACAGGGAAGGAATGAGCAGTTCTTC.

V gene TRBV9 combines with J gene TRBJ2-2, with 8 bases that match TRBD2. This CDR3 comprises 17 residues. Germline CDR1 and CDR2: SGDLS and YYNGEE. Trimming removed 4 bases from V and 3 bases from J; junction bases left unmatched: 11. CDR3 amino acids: CASSIQGSGAYTGELFF. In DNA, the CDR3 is TGTGCCAGCAGCATACAGGGTAGCGGGGCTTACACCGGGGAGCTGTTTTTT.

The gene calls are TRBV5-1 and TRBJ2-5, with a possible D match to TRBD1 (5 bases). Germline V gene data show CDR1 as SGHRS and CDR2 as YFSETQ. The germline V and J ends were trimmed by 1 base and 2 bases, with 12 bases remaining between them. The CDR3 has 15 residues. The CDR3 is CASSLSSQGQETQYF. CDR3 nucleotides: TGCGCCAGCAGCTTGTCATCTCAGGGTCAAGAGACCCAGTACTTC.

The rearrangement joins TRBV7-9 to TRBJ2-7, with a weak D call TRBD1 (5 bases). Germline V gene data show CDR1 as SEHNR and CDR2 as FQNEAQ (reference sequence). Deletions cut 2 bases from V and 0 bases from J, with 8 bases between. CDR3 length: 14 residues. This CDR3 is CASSLTDSSYEQYF. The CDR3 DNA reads TGTGCCAGCAGCTTAACAGACAGCTCCTACGAGCAGTACTTC.

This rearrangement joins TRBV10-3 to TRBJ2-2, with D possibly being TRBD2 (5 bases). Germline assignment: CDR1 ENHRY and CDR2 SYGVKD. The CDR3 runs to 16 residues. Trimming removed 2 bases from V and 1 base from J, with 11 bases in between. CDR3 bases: TGTGCCATCAGTGAGGGCAGCGGAATGAACACCGGGGAGCTGTTTTTT. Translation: CAISEGSGMNTGELFF.

This CDR3 is CAWSVSGVTEAFF. The CDR3 nucleotides are TGTGCCTGGAGTGTGTCAGGGGTTACTGAAGCTTTCTTT. The rearrangement links TRBV30 to TRBJ1-1, with D possibly TRBD1 on 6 matching bases. The germline V gene has CDR1 GTSNPN and CDR2 SVGIG (reference sequence). CDR3 size: 13 residues. V was trimmed by 0 bases and J by 5 bases, leaving 10 bases between them.

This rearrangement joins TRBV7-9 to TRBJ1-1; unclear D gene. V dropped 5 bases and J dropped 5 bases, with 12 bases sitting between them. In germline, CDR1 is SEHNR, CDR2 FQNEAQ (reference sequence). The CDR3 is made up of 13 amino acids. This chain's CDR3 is CASSERVETEAFF. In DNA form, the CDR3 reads TGTGCCAGCAGCGAGAGGGTAGAGACTGAAGCTTTCTTT.

CDR3 DNA sequence: TGTGCCAGCACGAGGGAGCAGGGAGGAACTGAAGCTTTCTTT. Translation: CASTREQGGTEAFF. The V and J genes are TRBV2 and TRBJ1-1; weak D call: TRBD1 (5 bases). Trimming cost V 7 bases and J 5 bases, with 17 bases left between them. Germline loops: CDR1 SNHLY, CDR2 FYNNEI. This CDR3 is 14 amino acids long.

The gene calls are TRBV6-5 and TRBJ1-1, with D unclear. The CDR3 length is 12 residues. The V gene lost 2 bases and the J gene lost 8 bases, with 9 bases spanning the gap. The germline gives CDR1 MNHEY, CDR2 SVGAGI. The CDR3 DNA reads TGTGCCAGCAGTTACCCAGGCTCAGAAGCTTTCTTT. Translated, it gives CASSYPGSEAFF.

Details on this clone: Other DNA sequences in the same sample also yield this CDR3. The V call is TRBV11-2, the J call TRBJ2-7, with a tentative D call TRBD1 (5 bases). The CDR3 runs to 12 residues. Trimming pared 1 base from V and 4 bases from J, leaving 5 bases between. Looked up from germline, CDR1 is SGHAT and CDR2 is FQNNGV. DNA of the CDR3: TGTGCCAGCAGCTTAGCAGGGTACGAGCAGTACTTC. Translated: CASSLAGYEQYF.

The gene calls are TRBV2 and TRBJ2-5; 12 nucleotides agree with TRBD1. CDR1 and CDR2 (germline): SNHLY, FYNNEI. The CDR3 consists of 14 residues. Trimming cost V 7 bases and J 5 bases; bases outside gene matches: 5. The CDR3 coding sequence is TGTGCCAGCATTTGGGACAGGGGGCACGAGACCCAGTACTTC. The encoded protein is CASIWDRGHETQYF.

This chain's CDR3 is CASRAPGTGSGEQYF. The CDR3 region has the DNA TGTGCCAGCAGGGCCCCCGGGACAGGGTCGGGTGAGCAGTACTTC. The chain is built from TRBV6-5 and TRBJ2-7; 9 bases map to TRBD1. Looked up from germline, CDR1 is MNHEY and CDR2 is SVGAGI. The CDR3 contains 15 residues. Trimming removed 6 bases from V and 7 bases from J; junction bases left unmatched: 13.

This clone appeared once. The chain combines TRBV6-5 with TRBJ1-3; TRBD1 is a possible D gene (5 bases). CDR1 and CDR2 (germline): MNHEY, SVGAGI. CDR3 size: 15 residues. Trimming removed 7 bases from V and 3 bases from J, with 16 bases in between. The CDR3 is CASIPGPGYGNTIYF. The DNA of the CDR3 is TGTGCCAGCATCCCGGGCCCAGGGTATGGAAACACCATATATTTT.

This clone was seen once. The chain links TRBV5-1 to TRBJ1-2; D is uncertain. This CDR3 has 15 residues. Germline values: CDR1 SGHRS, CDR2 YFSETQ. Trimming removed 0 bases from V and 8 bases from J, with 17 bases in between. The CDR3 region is CASSLEGRDLGGYTF. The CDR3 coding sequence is TGCGCCAGCAGCTTGGAAGGTCGGGATTTGGGGGGCTACACCTTC.

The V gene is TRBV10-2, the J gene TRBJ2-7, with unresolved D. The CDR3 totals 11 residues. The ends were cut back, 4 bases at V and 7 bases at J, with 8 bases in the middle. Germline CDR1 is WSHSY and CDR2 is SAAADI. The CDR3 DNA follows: TGCGCCAGCAGTGTGGTCCAGGAGCAGTACTTC. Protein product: CASSVVQEQYF.

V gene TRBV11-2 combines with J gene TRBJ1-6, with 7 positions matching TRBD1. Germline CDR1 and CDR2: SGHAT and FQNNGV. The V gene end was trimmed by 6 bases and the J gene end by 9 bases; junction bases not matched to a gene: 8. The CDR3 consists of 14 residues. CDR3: CASREQGYTSPLHF. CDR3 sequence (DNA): TGTGCCAGCAGAGAACAGGGGTACACTTCACCCCTCCACTTT.

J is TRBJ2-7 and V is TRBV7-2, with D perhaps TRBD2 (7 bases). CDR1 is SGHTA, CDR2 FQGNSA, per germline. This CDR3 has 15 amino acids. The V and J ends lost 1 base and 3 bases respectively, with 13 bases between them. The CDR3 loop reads CASSLGGGPNYEQYF. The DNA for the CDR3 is TGTGCCAGCAGCTTAGGGGGGGGGCCGAACTACGAGCAGTACTTC. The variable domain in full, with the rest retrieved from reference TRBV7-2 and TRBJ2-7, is GAGVSQSPSNKVTEKGKDVELRCDPISGHTALYWYRQSLGQGLEFLIYFQGNSAPDKSGLPSDRFSAERTGGSVSTLTIQRTQQEDSAVYLCASSLGGGPNYEQYFGPGTRLTVT.

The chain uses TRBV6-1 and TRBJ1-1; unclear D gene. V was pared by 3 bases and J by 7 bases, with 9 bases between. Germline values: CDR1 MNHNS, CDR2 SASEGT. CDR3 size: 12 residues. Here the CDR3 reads CASSDFGYEAFF. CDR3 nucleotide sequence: TGTGCCAGCAGTGATTTCGGGTATGAAGCTTTCTTT.

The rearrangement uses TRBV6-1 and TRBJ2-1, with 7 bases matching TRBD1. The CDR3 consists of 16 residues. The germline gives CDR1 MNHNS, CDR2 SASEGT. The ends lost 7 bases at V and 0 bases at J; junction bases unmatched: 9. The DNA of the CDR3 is TGTGCCAGCATTGAGGACAGGACATACTCCTACAATGAGCAGTTCTTC. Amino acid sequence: CASIEDRTYSYNEQFF.